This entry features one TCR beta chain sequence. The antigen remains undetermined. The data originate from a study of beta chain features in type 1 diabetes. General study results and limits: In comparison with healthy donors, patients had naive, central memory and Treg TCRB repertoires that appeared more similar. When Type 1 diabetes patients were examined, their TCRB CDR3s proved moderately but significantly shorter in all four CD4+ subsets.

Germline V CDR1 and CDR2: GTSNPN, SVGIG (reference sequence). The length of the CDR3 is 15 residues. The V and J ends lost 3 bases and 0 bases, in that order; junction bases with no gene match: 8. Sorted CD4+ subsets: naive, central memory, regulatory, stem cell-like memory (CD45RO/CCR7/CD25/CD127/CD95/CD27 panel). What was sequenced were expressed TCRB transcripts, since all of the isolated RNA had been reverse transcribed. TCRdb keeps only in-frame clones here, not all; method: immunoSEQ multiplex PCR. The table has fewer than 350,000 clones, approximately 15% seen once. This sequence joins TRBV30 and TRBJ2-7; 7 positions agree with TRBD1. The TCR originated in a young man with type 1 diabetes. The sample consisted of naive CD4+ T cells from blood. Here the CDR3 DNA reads TGTGCCTGGAGCTTGAGTGGGACAGCCTCCTACGAGCAGTACTTC. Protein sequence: CAWSLSGTASYEQYF. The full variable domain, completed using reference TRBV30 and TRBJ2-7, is SQTIHQWPATLVQPVGSPLSLECTVEGTSNPNLYWYRQAAGRGLQLLFYSVGIGQISSEVPQNLSASRPQDRQFILSSKKLLLSDSGFYLCAWSLSGTASYEQYFGPGTRLTVT.